The T cell receptor (beta chain) under discussion was sequenced for a study of vaccination effects on CD4 cells after COVID-19. Study overall: Three convalescent patients gave early and late post-vaccination samples.

Within the ViraFEST assay, antigen-specific CD4+ T cells underwent expansion with viral peptide pools prior to sequencing. Having been cultured for ten to eleven days, the cells underwent CD4+ T cell isolation. Confirmation by PCR established that the person had SARS-CoV-2 infection between March and December 2020. Each person got two doses of an mRNA SARS-CoV-2 vaccine, BNT162b2 or mRNA-1273. In culture with 10 IU/ml IL-2 and approximately 9.1 ug/ml peptides, PBMC were grown at roughly 2 million per well. As concerns this clone: Its specificity is not known.

Profiled with immunoSEQ multiplex PCR; TCRdb holds only in-frame clones, not every one. The sample includes 11,000 to 15,000 clones, 60% to 85% of them seen just once. This CDR3 is built from 14 residues. Specimen: CD4+ T cells from PBMCs cultured with HCoV-NL63 spike peptides, collected after COVID-19 vaccination. The TCR was taken from a human donor who had a prior SARS-CoV-2 infection. This sequence joins TRBV21-1 and TRBJ2-2. TRBV21-1 corresponds to a pseudogene. CDR3 residues: CASSTYGNTGELFF. The CDR3 DNA follows: TGTGCCAGCAGCACTTATGGAAACACCGGGGAGCTGTTTTTT.